These 25 T cell receptor beta chains originate from one sample sequenced in a study of blood T cell repertoires in COVID-19. Profiled with immunoSEQ multiplex PCR; TCRdb holds only in-frame clones, not every one. The table shows hundreds of thousands of clones, with roughly 86% occurring only once. What was sequenced was PBMCs or T cells enriched from blood (not recorded which). Every receptor here comes from a woman aged 30 to 39 with acute COVID-19.

V and J are TRBV28 and TRBJ1-1; 7 nucleotides align to TRBD1. The V segment lost 5 bases and the J segment 9 bases; nucleotides outside the gene matches: 6. In germline, CDR1 is MDHEN, CDR2 SYDVKM. The CDR3 runs 12 residues. The CDR3 DNA sequence: TGTGCCAGCAGTCTAGGACAGGACCAAGCTTTCTTT. This codes for CASSLGQDQAFF.

CDR3 in DNA: TGTGCCAGCAATAGAGTCCGGGAGACTGAAGCTTTCTTT. It specifies CASNRVRETEAFF. The chain uses TRBV6-5 and TRBJ1-1; D uncertain. The V gene's germline CDR1 is MNHEY and CDR2 SVGAGI. Trimming left V 7 bases short and J 5 bases short, with 14 bases between. The CDR3 loop spans 13 amino acids.

The V call is TRBV18, the J call TRBJ2-7; no reliable D call. Trimming stripped 5 bases from V and 3 bases from J, with 5 bases between. CDR1 and CDR2 from the germline V gene are KGHSH and LQKENI. The length of the CDR3 is 11 residues. CDR3 nucleotides: TGTGCCAGCTCAGACATCTACGAGCAGTACTTC. Amino acid sequence: CASSDIYEQYF. The full variable domain, with the rest looked up from reference TRBV18 and TRBJ2-7, is NAGVMQNPRHLVRRRGQEARLRCSPMKGHSHVYWYRQLPEEGLKFMVYLQKENIIDESGMPKERFSAEFPKEGPSILRIQQVVRGDSAAYFCASSDIYEQYFGPGTRLTVT.

This clone was seen more than once but under ten times. At the DNA level, this CDR3 is encoded by other sequences in the same sample as well. V is TRBV9 and J is TRBJ2-1; 14 bases agree with TRBD2. The J segment lost 6 bases and the V segment lost 7 bases, leaving 0 bases of the junction unmatched. Germline assignment: CDR1 SGDLS and CDR2 YYNGEE. The CDR3 is 13 residues long. This chain's CDR3 is CASGTSGGNEQFF. The CDR3 coding sequence is TGTGCCAGCGGGACTAGCGGGGGCAATGAGCAGTTCTTC.

V gene TRBV3-1 (or the pseudogene TRBV3-2) combines with J gene TRBJ1-1; the D gene is possibly TRBD1 (5 bases). The CDR3 contains 16 residues. Per the germline V gene, CDR1 is LGHDT and CDR2 is YNNKEL (reference sequence). V lost 3 bases to trimming and J lost 5 bases, with 19 bases between them. CDR3 sequence: CASSHDEGAGRTEAFF. The CDR3 nucleotides read TGTGCCAGCAGCCACGATGAGGGTGCAGGGAGGACTGAAGCTTTCTTT.

The chain links TRBV9 to TRBJ1-6; D not resolved. The CDR3 is 14 amino acids. V was pared by 0 bases and J by 9 bases, with 10 bases between. Looked up from germline, CDR1 is SGDLS and CDR2 is YYNGEE. The CDR3 here is CASSVGRVSSPLHF. CDR3 DNA sequence: TGTGCCAGCAGCGTAGGGCGGGTGAGTTCACCCCTCCACTTT. Supplemented by reference TRBV9 and TRBJ1-6, the full variable domain reads DSGVTQTPKHLITATGQRVTLRCSPRSGDLSVYWYQQSLDQGLQFLIQYYNGEERAKGNILERFSAQQFPDLHSELNLSSLELGDSALYFCASSVGRVSSPLHFGNGTRLTVT.

The chain combines TRBV7-9 with TRBJ1-4; 9 nucleotides line up with TRBD1. After removal of 3 bases from V and 8 bases from J, the junction contained 7 bases not matched to a gene. The CDR3 spans 15 residues. Germline CDR1 is SEHNR and CDR2 is FQNEAQ (reference sequence). CDR3 sequence reads: CASSLADRGSEKLFF. CDR3 DNA: TGTGCCAGCAGCTTGGCTGACAGGGGGTCGGAAAAACTGTTTTTT.

The chain couples TRBV5-6 to TRBJ1-4, with 8 bases fitting TRBD1. Trimming removed 4 bases from V and 8 bases from J; junction bases left unmatched: 19. Germline-derived CDR1 and CDR2 are SGHDT and YYEEEE. This CDR3 is built from 18 residues. CDR3 nucleotide sequence: TGTGCCAGCAGCCTCGTTGGGACAGGCTCGCTTACGGGAGAAAAACTGTTTTTT. Translation: CASSLVGTGSLTGEKLFF.

This clone has only a few counts. The chain has TRBV7-2 and TRBJ2-2; 7 nucleotides line up with TRBD1. Trimming cost V 3 bases and J 5 bases; bases outside gene matches: 9. Germline V gives CDR1 SGHTA, CDR2 FQGNSA. The CDR3 runs to 16 residues. This CDR3 is CASSFKGGSGTGELFF. For the CDR3, the DNA is TGTGCCAGCAGCTTCAAAGGGGGCTCGGGGACCGGGGAGCTGTTTTTT.

Written as DNA, the CDR3 is TGTGCCACCAGCAGACTCACCGGGACAGCCTACGAGCAGTACTTC. This gives the protein CATSRLTGTAYEQYF. The J gene is TRBJ2-7, the V gene TRBV15; TRBD1 matches 7 bases. V shed 2 bases, J shed 2 bases, and the junction held 6 bases outside the gene matches. Germline CDR1 is LNHNV and CDR2 is YYDKDF (reference sequence). The CDR3 loop spans 15 amino acids.

This sequence joins TRBV19 and TRBJ1-5, with a possible D match to TRBD1 (6 bases). CDR1 is LNHDA and CDR2 is SQIVND in the germline V gene (reference sequence). The CDR3 spans 14 residues. V was trimmed by 4 bases and J by 5 bases, leaving 12 bases between them. The CDR3 loop is CASSTNREHQPQHF. The DNA for the CDR3 is TGTGCCAGTAGTACAAACAGGGAACATCAGCCCCAGCATTTT. Full variable domain (missing parts from reference TRBV19 and TRBJ1-5): DGGITQSPKYLFRKEGQNVTLSCEQNLNHDAMYWYRQDPGQGLRLIYYSQIVNDFQKGDIAEGYSVSREKKESFPLTVTSAQKNPTAFYLCASSTNREHQPQHFGDGTRLSIL.

The chain links TRBV9 to TRBJ2-1; the D gene is possibly TRBD2 (6 bases). Deletions cut 4 bases from V and 0 bases from J, with 11 bases between. The CDR3 extends over 15 amino acids. In germline, CDR1 is SGDLS, CDR2 YYNGEE. The CDR3 loop is CASSSRGSSYNEQFF. The CDR3 region has the DNA TGTGCCAGCAGCTCCCGGGGGTCCTCCTACAATGAGCAGTTCTTC. The full variable domain, with the rest looked up from reference TRBV9 and TRBJ2-1, is DSGVTQTPKHLITATGQRVTLRCSPRSGDLSVYWYQQSLDQGLQFLIQYYNGEERAKGNILERFSAQQFPDLHSELNLSSLELGDSALYFCASSSRGSSYNEQFFGPGTRLTVL.

The CDR3 here is CASSPQGRYTEAFF. CDR3 in DNA: TGTGCCAGCAGTCCACAGGGGCGGTACACTGAAGCTTTCTTT. The chain combines TRBV27 with TRBJ1-1; 7 nucleotides agree with TRBD1. CDR3 size: 14 residues. Germline trimming cut 5 bases from V and 3 bases from J; bases unmatched to any gene: 6. CDR1 and CDR2 from the germline V gene are MNHEY and SMNVEV (reference sequence).

V is TRBV7-8 and J is TRBJ1-2, with D possibly TRBD1 on 6 matching bases. The V end was cut by 6 bases, the J end by 5 bases, with 22 bases between. CDR1 is SGHVS, CDR2 FQNEAQ, per germline. The CDR3 runs 16 residues. This chain's CDR3 is CASSRKPPNRDYGYTF. The CDR3 nucleotides read TGTGCCAGCAGTCGTAAGCCCCCAAACAGGGATTATGGCTACACCTTC.

This clone was found a few times. The chain carries TRBV9 and TRBJ1-2; D is unclear. The CDR3 is made up of 12 amino acids. The germline gives CDR1 SGDLS, CDR2 YYNGEE. V was shortened by 3 bases and J by 3 bases, with 6 bases between the two germline ends. The CDR3 region has the DNA TGTGCCAGCAGCGCTGCGCACTATGGCTACACCTTC. Residues: CASSAAHYGYTF.

This chain links TRBV5-6 with TRBJ1-1; 9 bases align to TRBD1. Germline CDR1 and CDR2: SGHDT and YYEEEE. The CDR3 is made up of 14 amino acids. The V gene end was trimmed by 2 bases and the J gene end by 3 bases; junction bases not matched to a gene: 2. In nucleotides, the CDR3 is TGTGCCAGCAGCTTACAGGGGGCGTACACTGAAGCTTTCTTT. It specifies CASSLQGAYTEAFF.

The chain couples TRBV7-2 to TRBJ1-2, with 8 nucleotides matching TRBD1. Germline values: CDR1 SGHTA, CDR2 FQGNSA. The CDR3 length is 16 residues. J lost 2 bases, V lost 5 bases, and 10 bases had no gene match. The CDR3 nucleotides are TGTGCCAGCAGCCCGAGGACAGGGAGGTACAACTATGGCTACACCTTC. It specifies CASSPRTGRYNYGYTF.

V is TRBV10-3 and J is TRBJ2-3; 11 positions agree with TRBD2. The V gene end was trimmed by 10 bases and the J gene end by 5 bases; junction bases not matched to a gene: 8. The CDR3 is made up of 14 amino acids. Germline V gives CDR1 ENHRY, CDR2 SYGVKD. The CDR3 coding sequence is TGTGCCACCTCGACTAGCGGGGAGGTAGATACGCAGTATTTT. Translating it yields CATSTSGEVDTQYF.

The V gene is TRBV9, the J gene TRBJ1-6; 7 nucleotides align to TRBD1. The J segment lost 7 bases and the V segment lost 0 bases, leaving 4 bases of the junction unmatched. The germline V gene encodes CDR1 SGDLS and CDR2 YYNGEE. The CDR3 sequence is 15 residues long. CDR3 protein: CASSVDPGGNSPLHF. Here the CDR3 DNA reads TGTGCCAGCAGCGTAGATCCAGGGGGGAATTCACCCCTCCACTTT.

V and J are TRBV19 and TRBJ2-3, with 9 bases matching TRBD2. From germline, CDR1 is LNHDA and CDR2 SQIVND (reference sequence). The CDR3 has 15 residues. The junction had 6 bases not matched to a gene; V was cut back by 4 bases and J by 4 bases. The chain's CDR3 is CASSTSGGLADTQYF. The DNA for the CDR3 is TGTGCCAGTAGTACGAGCGGGGGGCTGGCAGATACGCAGTATTTT.

This chain uses TRBV30 with TRBJ1-5; D not certain. This CDR3 is built from 13 residues. CDR1 and CDR2 (germline): GTSNPN, SVGIG (reference sequence). The ends were cut back, 0 bases at V and 5 bases at J, with 8 bases in the middle. The CDR3 bases are TGTGCCTGGAGTGTCCGGTTTGATCAGCCCCAGCATTTT. It is translated as CAWSVRFDQPQHF.

The chain carries TRBV27 and TRBJ2-7; 8 bases line up with TRBD1. Trimming removed 6 bases from V and 10 bases from J; junction bases left unmatched: 14. The germline gives CDR1 MNHEY, CDR2 SMNVEV (reference sequence). This CDR3 contains 14 residues. CDR3 in amino acids: CASSLARDRSIQYF. CDR3 nucleotides: TGTGCCAGCAGCTTGGCCCGGGACAGGAGTATTCAGTACTTC.

A single count supports this clone. V usage is TRBV5-1 and J usage is TRBJ2-2, with TRBD2 matching 11 bases. Germline V gene sequence: CDR1 SGHRS, CDR2 YFSETQ. The V and J ends lost 0 bases and 6 bases, in that order; junction bases with no gene match: 13. This CDR3 contains 19 residues. CDR3 residues: CASSLARTSGGPPSGELFF. The CDR3 nucleotides read TGCGCCAGCAGCTTGGCCCGAACTAGCGGGGGCCCGCCGTCCGGGGAGCTGTTTTTT.

The chain has TRBV6-5 and TRBJ1-4; TRBD1 matches 10 bases. Germline V gene sequence: CDR1 MNHEY, CDR2 SVGAGI. Trimming at V came to 4 bases and at J to 5 bases, leaving 7 bases not matched to a gene. The CDR3 length is 16 residues. This CDR3 is CASSFVPGQGNEKLFF. The CDR3 DNA reads as TGTGCCAGCAGTTTTGTACCGGGACAGGGGAATGAAAAACTGTTTTTT.

The chain is built from TRBV29-1 and TRBJ1-1, with D tentatively TRBD1 (6 bases). Trimming took 7 bases from V and 1 from J, leaving 22 bases between them. This CDR3 contains 16 residues. CDR1 and CDR2 from the germline V gene are SQVTM and ANQGSEA. The chain's CDR3 is CSAGGAVPGSNTEAFF. CDR3 nucleotides: TGCAGCGCCGGGGGGGCGGTCCCGGGATCGAACACTGAAGCTTTCTTT. Filled out from reference TRBV29-1 and TRBJ1-1, the complete variable domain reads SAVISQKPSRDICQRGTSLTIQCQVDSQVTMMFWYRQQPGQSLTLIATANQGSEATYESGFVIDKFPISRPNLTFSTLTVSNMSPEDSSIYLCSAGGAVPGSNTEAFFGQGTRLTVV.